The sequence of this TCR beta chain was determined in a study of immune cell composition in non-small cell lung cancer. Study in general: Tumours were mainly lung adenocarcinoma or squamous cell carcinoma.

General study results and limits: Clones >0.5% enriched in tumour were rarer in adenocarcinoma (around 33%) than squamous (about 80%). No significant correlation existed between pack-years smoked and tumour clonality.

Template was genomic DNA from frozen, unsorted single-cell suspensions. Sequencing used immunoSEQ multiplex PCR; TCRdb keeps in-frame clones, though not all of them. In the table there are 13,000 to 15,000 clones, roughly 80% of which are singletons. Comments on this clone: Antigen unknown.

The CDR3 is made up of 20 amino acids. Trimming at V came to 4 bases and at J to 1 base, leaving 15 bases not matched to a gene. CDR1 is MDHEN and CDR2 is SYDVKM in the germline V gene. The rearrangement joins TRBV28 to TRBJ2-3, with TRBD2 matching 12 bases. The TCR sequence derives from a human donor with non-small cell lung cancer. The sequencing sample was made of lung tumor tissue. This CDR3 is CASSYWASGRAGKGTDTQYF. The CDR3 region has the DNA TGTGCCAGCAGTTATTGGGCTAGCGGGAGGGCCGGGAAGGGCACAGATACGCAGTATTTT.